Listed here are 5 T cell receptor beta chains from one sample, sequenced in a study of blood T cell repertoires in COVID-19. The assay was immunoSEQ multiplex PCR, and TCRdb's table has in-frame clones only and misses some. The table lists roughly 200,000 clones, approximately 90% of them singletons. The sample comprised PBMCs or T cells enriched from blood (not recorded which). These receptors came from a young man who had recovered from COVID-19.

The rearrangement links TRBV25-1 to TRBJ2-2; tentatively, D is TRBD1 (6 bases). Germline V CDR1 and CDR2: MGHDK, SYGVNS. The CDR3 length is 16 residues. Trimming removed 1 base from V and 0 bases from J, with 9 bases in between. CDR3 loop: CASSEWGQTNTGELFF. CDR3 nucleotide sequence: TGTGCCAGCAGTGAATGGGGGCAGACGAACACCGGGGAGCTGTTTTTT.

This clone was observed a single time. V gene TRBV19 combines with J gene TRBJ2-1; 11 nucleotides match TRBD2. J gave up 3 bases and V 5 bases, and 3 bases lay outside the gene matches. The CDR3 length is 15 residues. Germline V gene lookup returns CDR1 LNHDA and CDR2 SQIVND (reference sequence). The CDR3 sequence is CASSRLAGLYNEQFF. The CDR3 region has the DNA TGTGCCAGTAGTCGACTAGCGGGGCTCTACAATGAGCAGTTCTTC.

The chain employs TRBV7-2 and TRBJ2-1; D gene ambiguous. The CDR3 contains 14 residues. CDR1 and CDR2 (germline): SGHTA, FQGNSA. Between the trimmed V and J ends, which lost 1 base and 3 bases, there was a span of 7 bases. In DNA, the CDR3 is TGTGCCAGCAGCTTAGAGTTCGGCTACAATGAGCAGTTCTTC. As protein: CASSLEFGYNEQFF.

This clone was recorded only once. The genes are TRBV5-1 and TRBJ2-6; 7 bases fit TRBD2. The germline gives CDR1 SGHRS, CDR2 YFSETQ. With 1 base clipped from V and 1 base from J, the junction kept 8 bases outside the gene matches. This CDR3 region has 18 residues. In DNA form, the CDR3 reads TGCGCCAGCAGCTTGATTAGGCTGGGAGGGTCTGGGGCCAACGTCCTGACTTTC. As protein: CASSLIRLGGSGANVLTF. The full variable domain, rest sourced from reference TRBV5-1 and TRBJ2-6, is KAGVTQTPRYLIKTRGQQVTLSCSPISGHRSVSWYQQTPGQGLQFLFEYFSETQRNKGNFPGRFSGRQFSNSRSEMNVSTLELGDSALYLCASSLIRLGGSGANVLTFGAGSRLTVL.

The CDR3 region has the DNA TGTGCCAGCAGTCCCCACTCATCTAGCGGGAGTACTCTATACGAGCAGTACTTC. The encoded protein is CASSPHSSSGSTLYEQYF. The chain employs TRBV27 and TRBJ2-7; 10 positions match TRBD2. V lost 5 bases, J lost 4 bases, and 17 bases stayed unmatched. From germline, CDR1 is MNHEY and CDR2 SMNVEV (reference sequence). The CDR3 spans 18 residues.